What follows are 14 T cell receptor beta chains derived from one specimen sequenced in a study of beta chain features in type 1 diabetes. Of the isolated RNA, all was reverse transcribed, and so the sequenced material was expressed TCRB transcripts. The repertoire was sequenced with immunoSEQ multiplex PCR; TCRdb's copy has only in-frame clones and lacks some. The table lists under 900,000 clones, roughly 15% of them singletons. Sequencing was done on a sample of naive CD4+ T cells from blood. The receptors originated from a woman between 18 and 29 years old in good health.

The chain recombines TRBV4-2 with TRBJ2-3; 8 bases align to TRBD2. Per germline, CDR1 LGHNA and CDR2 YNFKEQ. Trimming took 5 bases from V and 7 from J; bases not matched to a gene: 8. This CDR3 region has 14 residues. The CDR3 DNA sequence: TGTGCCAGCAGCTTGAGCGGGAGTCGAAATACGCAGTATTTT. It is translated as CASSLSGSRNTQYF.

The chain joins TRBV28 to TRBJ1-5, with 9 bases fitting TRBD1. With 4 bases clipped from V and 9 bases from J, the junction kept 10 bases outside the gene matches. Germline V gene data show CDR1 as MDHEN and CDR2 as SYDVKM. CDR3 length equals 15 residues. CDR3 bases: TGTGCCAGCAGTTCCATCGGGACAGGGTATGGGCCCCAGCATTTT. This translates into CASSSIGTGYGPQHF.

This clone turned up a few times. CDR3 sequence (DNA): TGTGCCAGCAGTGAAATAAGGACGGGTCACGAGCAGTACTTC. Translation gives CASSEIRTGHEQYF. The chain has TRBV25-1 and TRBJ2-7; no firm D call. CDR1 and CDR2 (germline): MGHDK, SYGVNS. This CDR3 is built from 14 residues. V gave up 2 bases and J gave up 5 bases, with 13 bases separating them.

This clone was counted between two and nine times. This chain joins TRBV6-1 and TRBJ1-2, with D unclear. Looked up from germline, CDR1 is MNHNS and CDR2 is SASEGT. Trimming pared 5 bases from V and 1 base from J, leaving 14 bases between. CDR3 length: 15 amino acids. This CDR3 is CASSSVLTGNYGYTF. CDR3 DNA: TGTGCCAGCAGTTCGGTCTTGACGGGTAACTATGGCTACACCTTC.

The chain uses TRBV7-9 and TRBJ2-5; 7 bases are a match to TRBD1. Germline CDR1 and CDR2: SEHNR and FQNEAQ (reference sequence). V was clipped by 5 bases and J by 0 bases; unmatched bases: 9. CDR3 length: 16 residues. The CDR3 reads CASSRPGTVYQETQYF. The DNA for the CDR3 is TGTGCCAGCAGCCGACCCGGGACAGTGTACCAAGAGACCCAGTACTTC.

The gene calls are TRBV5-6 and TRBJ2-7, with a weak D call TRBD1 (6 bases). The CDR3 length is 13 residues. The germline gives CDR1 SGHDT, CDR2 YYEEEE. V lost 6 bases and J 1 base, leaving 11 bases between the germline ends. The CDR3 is CASTRDTSYEQYF. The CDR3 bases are TGTGCCAGCACCCGGGACACGTCCTACGAGCAGTACTTC.

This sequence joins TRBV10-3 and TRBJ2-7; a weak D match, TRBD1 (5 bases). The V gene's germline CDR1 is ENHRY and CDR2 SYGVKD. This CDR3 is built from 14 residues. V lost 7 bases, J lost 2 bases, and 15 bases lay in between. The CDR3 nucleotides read TGTGCCATCAAGGTAGGGCAGGGTCCCTACGAGCAGTACTTC. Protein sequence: CAIKVGQGPYEQYF.

The CDR3: CASSLGTGRRNYGYTF. Written as DNA, the CDR3 is TGTGCCAGCAGCTTAGGGACAGGCCGGCGAAACTATGGCTACACCTTC. The chain couples TRBV7-2 to TRBJ1-2; 7 bases agree with TRBD1. Trimming cost V 1 base and J 2 bases; bases outside gene matches: 7. Germline V gene data show CDR1 as SGHTA and CDR2 as FQGNSA. The CDR3 sequence is 16 residues long. Combining the CDR3 with reference TRBV7-2 and TRBJ1-2 gives the whole variable domain GAGVSQSPSNKVTEKGKDVELRCDPISGHTALYWYRQSLGQGLEFLIYFQGNSAPDKSGLPSDRFSAERTGGSVSTLTIQRTQQEDSAVYLCASSLGTGRRNYGYTFGSGTRLTVV.

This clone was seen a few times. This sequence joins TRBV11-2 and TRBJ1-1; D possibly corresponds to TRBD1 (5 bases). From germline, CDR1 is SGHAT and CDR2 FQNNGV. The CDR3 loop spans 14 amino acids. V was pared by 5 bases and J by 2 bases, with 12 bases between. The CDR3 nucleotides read TGTGCCAGCAGCACTCGACGGGACAACACTGAAGCTTTCTTT. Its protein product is CASSTRRDNTEAFF.

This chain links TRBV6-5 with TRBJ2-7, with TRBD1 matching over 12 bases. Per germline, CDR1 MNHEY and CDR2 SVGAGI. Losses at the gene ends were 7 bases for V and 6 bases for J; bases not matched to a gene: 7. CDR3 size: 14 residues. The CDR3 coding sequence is TGTGCCAGCAAAGGGACAGGGGGCTATGGCGAGCAGTACTTC. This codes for CASKGTGGYGEQYF.

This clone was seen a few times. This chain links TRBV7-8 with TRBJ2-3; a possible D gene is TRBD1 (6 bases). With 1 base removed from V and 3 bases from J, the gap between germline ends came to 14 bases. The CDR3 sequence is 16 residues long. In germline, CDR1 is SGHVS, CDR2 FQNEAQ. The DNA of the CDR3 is TGTGCCAGCAGCTTAGTAAGGGGGTCTCTAACAGATACGCAGTATTTT. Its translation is CASSLVRGSLTDTQYF.

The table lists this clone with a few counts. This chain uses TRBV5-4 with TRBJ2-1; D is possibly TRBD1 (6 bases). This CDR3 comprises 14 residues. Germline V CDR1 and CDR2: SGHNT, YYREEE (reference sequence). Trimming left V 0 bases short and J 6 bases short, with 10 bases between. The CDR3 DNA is TGTGCCAGCAGCTTGGAGGGGGTTGTCAATGAGCAGTTCTTC. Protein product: CASSLEGVVNEQFF.

For the CDR3, the DNA is TGTGCCAGCAGTACAACCGGGACTCAGCTTCGGACCCAGTACTTC. Protein product: CASSTTGTQLRTQYF. The genes are TRBV6-5 and TRBJ2-5, with D possibly matching TRBD2 (6 bases). The CDR3 spans 15 residues. CDR1 and CDR2 (germline): MNHEY, SVGAGI. Deletions cut 5 bases from V and 7 bases from J, with 20 bases between.

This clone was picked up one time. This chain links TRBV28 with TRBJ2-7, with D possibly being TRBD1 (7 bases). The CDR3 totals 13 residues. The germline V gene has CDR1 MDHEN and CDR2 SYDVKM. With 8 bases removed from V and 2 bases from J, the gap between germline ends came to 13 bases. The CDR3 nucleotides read TGTGCCAGCGCGCGGGACAGTACCTACGAGCAGTACTTC. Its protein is CASARDSTYEQYF.